The rows below give T cell receptor beta chains drawn from one sample of a study of cytomegalovirus exposure and HLA in healthy donors. The repertoire was sequenced with immunoSEQ multiplex PCR; TCRdb's copy has only in-frame clones and lacks some. This sample has about 200,000 clones, with 70% to 85% found just once. The sample taken for sequencing was PBMCs. The receptors come from a girl aged 2 to 10 in good health and CMV-seronegative. Each CDR3 is given with its conserved first and last residue. The D gene is left open where the match is weak. Size tells how often a clone was seen (once, few, many) or the class of an expanded clone, and some rows leave it out.

v_call	j_call	clone_size	d_call	cdr3_nt	cdr3_aa
TRBV6-5	TRBJ2-7	.	.	TGTGCCAGCAGTTACTCACGGAGCTCCTACGAGCAGTACTTC	CASSYSRSSYEQYF
TRBV7-9	TRBJ2-1	.	.	TGTGCCAGCAGCTTAGTTCCCGCCCGCGATGAGCAGTTCTTC	CASSLVPARDEQFF
TRBV18	TRBJ2-5	.	.	TGTGCCAGCTCACCAATTTCGGGTGAAGTAAAGACCCAGTACTTC	CASSPISGEVKTQYF
TRBV19	TRBJ1-1	.	TRBD1	TGTGCCAGTAGTATGGTAGGGGGCTTGATGACTGAAGCTTTCTTT	CASSMVGGLMTEAFF
TRBV6-6	TRBJ1-5	.	.	TGTGCCAGCAGTCGGGGGGGGCCTGGAGGGGATCAGCCCCAGCATTTT	CASSRGGPGGDQPQHF
TRBV6-5	TRBJ2-7	.	.	TGTGCCAGCACCGCACCGCGACAGCCCTACGAGCAGTACTTC	CASTAPRQPYEQYF
TRBV19	TRBJ1-2	.	.	TGTGCCAGTAGTATTGCAGGGAGCTACACCTTC	CASSIAGSYTF
TRBV5-4	TRBJ2-7	.	.	TGTGCCAGCAGCCGGGATGGGGGCCGCGACTACGAGCAGTACTTC	CASSRDGGRDYEQYF
TRBV6-6	TRBJ2-3	.	TRBD2	TGTGCCAGCAGTTACTCGACTAGCGGGAGCCGCAATACGCAGTATTTT	CASSYSTSGSRNTQYF
TRBV10-1	TRBJ1-1	.	.	TGCGCCAGCAGCCCGGACAGAATGGCTTTCTTT	CASSPDRMAFF
TRBV2	TRBJ1-5	.	.	TGTGCCAGCAGTGAAGTGCCCCCGGTGGGACACAGGCAGCCCCAGCATTTT	CASSEVPPVGHRQPQHF
TRBV6-1	TRBJ1-5	few	TRBD1	TGTGCCAGCAGTCAGGGGGCTAATCAGCCCCAGCATTTT	CASSQGANQPQHF
TRBV30	TRBJ2-1	.	TRBD2	TGTGCCTGGTCAAGGACTAGCGATGAGCAGTTCTTC	CAWSRTSDEQFF
TRBV5-6	TRBJ1-1	.	.	TGTGCCAGCAGGGTGGTCGGGGAATTGAACACTGAAGCTTTCTTT	CASRVVGELNTEAFF
TRBV13	TRBJ2-7	.	TRBD1	TGTGCCAGCAGCCAGACCGGGACAGGGCCCCACGAGCAGTACTTC	CASSQTGTGPHEQYF
TRBV4-1	TRBJ2-7	.	TRBD1	TGCGCCAGCAGCCAAGTGGGACAGTCACACGAGCAGTACTTC	CASSQVGQSHEQYF
TRBV2	TRBJ1-1	.	TRBD1	TGTGCCAGCAGTGAGTACAGGGGGCCGAACACTGAAGCTTTCTTT	CASSEYRGPNTEAFF
TRBV10-3	TRBJ2-7	.	TRBD1	TGTGCCACCTTAAACACAGGGGGCGCGGACGAGCAGTACTTC	CATLNTGGADEQYF
TRBV6-1	TRBJ2-1	.	.	TGTGCCAGCACGAGAGAACTACCCTACAATGAGCAGTTCTTC	CASTRELPYNEQFF
TRBV2	TRBJ1-1	once	.	TGTGCCAGCAGTGACTCCTTGGTGACAGAAGCTTTCTTT	CASSDSLVTEAFF
TRBV4-1	TRBJ1-1	few	TRBD1	TGCGCCAGCAGCCATGCTTCAGGGGGAGGCACTGAAGCTTTCTTT	CASSHASGGGTEAFF
TRBV4-2	TRBJ2-5	.	TRBD1	TGTGCCAGCAGCCTAGTTTCAGGGGGCCCCCAAGAGACCCAGTACTTC	CASSLVSGGPQETQYF
TRBV14	TRBJ2-7	.	TRBD2	TGTGCCAGCAGCCTCACTAGCGGGGGATCCTACGAGCAGTACTTC	CASSLTSGGSYEQYF
TRBV29-1	TRBJ2-7	.	.	TGCAGCGTGTACCGGGACAACTACGAGCAGTACTTC	CSVYRDNYEQYF
TRBV6-5	TRBJ1-1	.	.	TGTGCCAGCAGTTACTCCCTCGAAGACAGTGAAGCTTTCTTT	CASSYSLEDSEAFF
TRBV19	TRBJ2-7	.	TRBD2	TGTGCCAGTAGCGAGCGGGGGGCCTACGAGCAGTACTTC	CASSERGAYEQYF
TRBV6-6	TRBJ2-2	.	.	TGTGCCAGCAGTTACTCCCCGGACAGATACACCGGGGAGCTGTTTTTT	CASSYSPDRYTGELFF
TRBV7-9	TRBJ2-7	.	TRBD2	TGTGCCAGCAGCTTAGGCTCGGTAGCGGGAGACGAGCAGTACTTC	CASSLGSVAGDEQYF
TRBV30	TRBJ2-7	few	.	TGTGCCTGTCAGACAGGCTACGAGCAGTACTTC	CACQTGYEQYF